One T cell receptor beta chain is described in this entry. Its specificity is not known. Assay: immunoSEQ multiplex PCR; the TCRdb copy retains only in-frame clones and omits some. The data hold about 41,000 clones, with 88% observed a single time. The germline gives CDR1 GTSNPN, CDR2 SVGIG (reference sequence). The CDR3 sequence is 12 residues long. V was pared by 5 bases and J by 8 bases, with 15 bases between. This entry comes from a study of T cells in narcolepsy. Study results and limitations: Reportedly, autoreactive clonotypes were serially detected in patients' blood but not controls'.

The chain couples TRBV30 to TRBJ1-2; the D is unclear. This receptor was obtained from a human donor with narcolepsy. Sequencing input: CD45RA- memory CD4+ T cells from PBMCs. CDR3 DNA sequence: TGTGCCTGGGCCGGTCGGAGCGGGGGCTACACCTTC. The encoded protein is CAWAGRSGGYTF.